The 5 T cell receptor beta chains below were found in one sample sequenced in a study of T cell responses to AZD1222 COVID-19 vaccine. The repertoire was sequenced with immunoSEQ multiplex PCR; TCRdb's copy has only in-frame clones and lacks some. The sample contains 150,000 to 200,000 clones, 85% to 95% of which appear only once. The material sequenced was peripheral blood, taken 28 days after the second AZD1222 dose. These receptors came from an adult who received the AZD1222 COVID-19 vaccine.

The chain has TRBV7-2 and TRBJ2-2; TRBD1 matches 9 bases. V lost 5 bases and J lost 4; bases outside the gene matches: 5. Germline V gene sequence: CDR1 SGHTA, CDR2 FQGNSA. This CDR3 comprises 15 residues. The CDR3, as DNA: TGTGCCAGCAGCACATCGACAGGGGGCACCGGGGAGCTGTTTTTT. Encoded protein: CASSTSTGGTGELFF. Looking up the rest from reference TRBV7-2 and TRBJ2-2 gives the full variable domain: GAGVSQSPSNKVTEKGKDVELRCDPISGHTALYWYRQSLGQGLEFLIYFQGNSAPDKSGLPSDRFSAERTGGSVSTLTIQRTQQEDSAVYLCASSTSTGGTGELFFGEGSRLTVL.

The genes are TRBV3-1 (or the pseudogene TRBV3-2) and TRBJ1-2; perhaps TRBD1 as D (5 bases). This CDR3 comprises 11 residues. Trimming removed 7 bases from V and 7 bases from J, with 10 bases in between. CDR1 LGHDT and CDR2 YNNKEL come from the germline V gene (reference sequence). CDR3 nucleotide sequence: TGTGCCAGCAACCAGGGTGGTGGCTACACCTTC. Its protein product is CASNQGGGYTF.

This chain connects TRBV5-6 to TRBJ2-7; D remains ambiguous. Trimming cost V 4 bases and J 0 bases, with 8 bases left between them. In germline, CDR1 is SGHDT, CDR2 YYEEEE. The CDR3 consists of 13 residues. The CDR3 protein is CASSPDTSYEQYF. The CDR3 coding sequence is TGTGCCAGCAGCCCGGATACCTCCTACGAGCAGTACTTC.

The rearrangement uses TRBV2 and TRBJ1-6; the D is unclear. CDR3 length: 14 amino acids. CDR1 and CDR2 from the germline V gene are SNHLY and FYNNEI. Trimming stripped 7 bases from V and 8 bases from J, with 15 bases between. The CDR3 DNA is TGTGCCAGCACAATGGAAGGTGTTTATTCACCCCTCCACTTT. It translates to CASTMEGVYSPLHF.

V usage is TRBV5-1 and J usage is TRBJ1-1; weak D call: TRBD1 (5 bases). The CDR3 sequence is 13 residues long. The germline V and J ends were trimmed by 6 bases and 5 bases, with 14 bases remaining between them. CDR1 is SGHRS and CDR2 is YFSETQ in the germline V gene. The CDR3 sequence is CASIEPGGTEAFF. CDR3 DNA: TGCGCCAGCATCGAACCCGGGGGAACTGAAGCTTTCTTT.